This TCR beta chain is drawn from a study of cytomegalovirus exposure and HLA in healthy donors. General study results and limits: Donors were assumed by presence/absence analyses to have roughly uniform sequencing depth.

As for this clone: Its matching antigen is unknown.

The PCR had 60 Vbeta and 13 Jbeta primers. Generated by immunoSEQ multiplex PCR, the TCRdb table keeps only in-frame clones and is missing some. This table has over 80,000 clones, 81% appearing once. The germline CDR1 and CDR2 sequences are SEHNR and FQNEAQ (reference sequence). V trimming: 8 bases; J trimming: 4 bases; junction bases outside the gene matches: 8. The CDR3 has 14 amino acids. The sequencing input was PBMCs. The source of this sequence is a middle-aged man in good health and CMV-seropositive. The genes are TRBV7-9 and TRBJ2-5, with 9 nucleotides matching TRBD1. The CDR3 loop reads CASDRGWSGETQYF. The CDR3 DNA follows: TGTGCCAGCGACAGGGGGTGGTCCGGAGAGACCCAGTACTTC.